What follows is one T cell receptor (beta chain) and its context. The V gene's germline CDR1 is SQVTM and CDR2 ANQGSEA. The CDR3 is 14 residues long. Trimming took off 5 bases at V and 0 bases at J, with 14 bases between the two ends. These data originate in a study of blood T cells in healthy people across ages. Together with a sample-barcoded 5' primer, a J-beta primer mix was included in a second PCR lasting about 7 to 11 cycles. The authors tagged each cDNA molecule using a template-switch adaptor with 12 random nucleotides. A single record per CDR3 protein comes from TCRdb applying MiXCR to the 5' RACE reads. The table shows about 600,000 distinct CDR3 sequences, with 47% occurring only once.

The chain links TRBV29-1 to TRBJ2-7, with D perhaps being TRBD1 or TRBD2 (5 bases each). Material: blood. This receptor was obtained from an elderly man in good health. The CDR3 here is CSVSRDLNSYEQYF. Here the CDR3 DNA reads TGCAGCGTTTCAAGGGACCTTAACTCCTACGAGCAGTACTTC.